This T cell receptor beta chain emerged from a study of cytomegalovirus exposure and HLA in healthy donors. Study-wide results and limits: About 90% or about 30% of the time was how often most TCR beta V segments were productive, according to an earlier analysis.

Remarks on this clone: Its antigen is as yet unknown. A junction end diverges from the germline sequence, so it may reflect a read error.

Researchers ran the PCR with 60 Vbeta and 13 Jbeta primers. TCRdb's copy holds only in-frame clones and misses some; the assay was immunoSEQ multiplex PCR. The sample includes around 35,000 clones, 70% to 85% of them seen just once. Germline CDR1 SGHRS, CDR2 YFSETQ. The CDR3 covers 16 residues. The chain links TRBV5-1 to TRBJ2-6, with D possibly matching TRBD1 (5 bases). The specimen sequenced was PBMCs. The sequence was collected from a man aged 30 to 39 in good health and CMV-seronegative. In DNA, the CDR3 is TGCGCCAGCAGCTTGGCTTTTGTTTCTGGGGCCCACGTCCTGACTTTC. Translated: CASSLAFVSGAHVLTF.